By share, the clone carrying this T cell receptor (beta chain) ranks as medium-sized. Trimming removed 2 bases from V and 6 bases from J; junction bases left unmatched: 4. The CDR3 spans 14 residues. Germline V gene lookup returns CDR1 SGHRS and CDR2 YFSETQ. In the original workflow: Building a distant-metastasis classifier for papillary thyroid cancer drew on CDR3 differences across clinicopathological groups. TCRdb re-clonotyped the PCR reads via MiXCR. The V and J calls, along with clone size, are taken from TCRdb and not from the paper's own processing. In the table there are about 50,000 clones, roughly 22% of which are singletons. These data originate in a study of metastatic and nonmetastatic thyroid tumors. Study context: Repertoire data that came from the blood and tumor or nodule tissue of malignant and benign thyroid patients were compared.

Treatment of any kind had been given to no patient before thyroid surgery. Sequences were obtained from blood. The TCR was taken from a female donor with papillary thyroid cancer or a benign thyroid nodule (not recorded which). Some clones in this sample may be carry-over from other donors' samples. V and J are TRBV5-1 and TRBJ1-2; 10 bases align to TRBD1. CDR3 loop: CASSFTGQGDGYTF. DNA of the CDR3: TGCGCCAGCAGCTTTACTGGACAGGGGGATGGCTACACCTTC.